This T cell receptor (beta chain) was sequenced in a study of blood T cell repertoires in COVID-19 (dated by TCRdb to 2018 to 2021). Looking at the study overall: The collaborator samples originated in the United States, Italy and Spain and spanned the acute and convalescent phases of COVID-19. The material from the prospective study consisted of cDNA or gDNA derived from T cells, B-cell-depleted T cells, or PBMCs. Deeply sampled blood TCRbeta repertoires from subjects exposed to, actively infected with, or recovered from COVID-19 were included in the dataset. The repertoires were released in a freely available public database meant as a resource for research on the immune response to SARS-CoV-2. Samples came from the ongoing ImmuneRACE study (first 160 participants) plus 1,254 subjects from 6 global collaborators. Nearly every sample came with metadata listing a de-identified subject ID, COVID-19 status, age in years and sex. HLA class I and class II types, where available, came from metadata supplied by the sample provider rather than from assay-based typing. The research as a whole found: How much clinical and demographic metadata was included differed by source and by participant, and the metadata was provided uncurated.

In the prospective study, participants were about 18 to 90 years old, resided in around 25 geographic areas of the United States, and were enrolled through a virtual design. In the prospective study, cohorts were assigned on the basis of participant-reported clinical history obtained from a screening survey and a study questionnaire. A participant counted as exposed if, within 2 weeks of entering the study, that participant had been in contact with someone who had a PCR-confirmed or clinician-diagnosed COVID-19 case. Mobile phlebotomists in the prospective study collected whole blood, serum and a nasopharyngeal or oropharyngeal swab from every participant. Prospective study participants could optionally give additional blood draws and questionnaires over an approximately 2-month period. Before DNA extraction, prospective study blood samples were shipped either frozen or at room temperature. On this clone itself: Its cognate antigen has yet to be identified. It has no much larger one-base neighbor in the sample; base qualities were not kept.

Per the germline V gene (reference sequence), LGHDT is the CDR1 and YNNKEL is the CDR2. The germline V end is reduced by 3 bases and the J end by 2 bases; junction bases left unmatched: 6. Reading from cysteine to phenylalanine, the CDR3 counts 17 amino acids. The DNA shown is the 51-base CDR3, in frame from base 1. The immunoSEQ Assay, a bias-controlled multiplex PCR, was used to amplify TCRbeta CDR3 regions from genomic DNA. The original pipeline was this. The number of nucleated cells in each sample was estimated by amplification of reference gene primers within the assay. To quantify the absolute abundance of each unique TCRbeta CDR3 rearrangement, sequence reads were collapsed and filtered. For each sample, productive Simpson clonality was calculated by taking the square root of Simpson's diversity index across productive rearrangements. TCRdb holds this immuneACCESS table with in-frame rearrangements only. Some clones are missing; in checked studies, unresolved V genes explain under half, and the rest has no known cause. Clone size and the V and J calls come from that table; the DNA yielded D and trimming. This sample has 250,000 or so clones in its table, and 88% of those were observed once. The ten largest make up around 3.8% of the sample.

The clonotype comes from a woman aged 25 to 39 who had been exposed to COVID-19. The chain is made from TRBV3-1 (or the pseudogene TRBV3-2) and TRBJ2-1; 11 junctional bases match TRBD2. The sample comprised PBMCs or T cells enriched from blood (not recorded which). The DNA reads TGTGCCAGCAGCCAGGCTAGCGGGAGGACGGCCTACAATGAGCAGTTCTTC. This gives the protein CASSQASGRTAYNEQFF.